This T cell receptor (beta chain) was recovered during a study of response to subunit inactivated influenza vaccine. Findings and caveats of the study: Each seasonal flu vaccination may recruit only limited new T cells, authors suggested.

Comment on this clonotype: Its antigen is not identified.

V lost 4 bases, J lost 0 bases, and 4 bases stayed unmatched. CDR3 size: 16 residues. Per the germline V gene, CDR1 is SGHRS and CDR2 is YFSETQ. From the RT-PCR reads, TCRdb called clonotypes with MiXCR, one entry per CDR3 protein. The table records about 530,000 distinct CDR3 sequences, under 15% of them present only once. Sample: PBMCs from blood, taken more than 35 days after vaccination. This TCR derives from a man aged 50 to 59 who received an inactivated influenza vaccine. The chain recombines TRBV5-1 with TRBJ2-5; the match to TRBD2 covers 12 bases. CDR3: CASSTGLAGYQETQYF. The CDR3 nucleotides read TGCGCCAGCAGCACCGGACTAGCGGGGTACCAAGAGACCCAGTACTTC.